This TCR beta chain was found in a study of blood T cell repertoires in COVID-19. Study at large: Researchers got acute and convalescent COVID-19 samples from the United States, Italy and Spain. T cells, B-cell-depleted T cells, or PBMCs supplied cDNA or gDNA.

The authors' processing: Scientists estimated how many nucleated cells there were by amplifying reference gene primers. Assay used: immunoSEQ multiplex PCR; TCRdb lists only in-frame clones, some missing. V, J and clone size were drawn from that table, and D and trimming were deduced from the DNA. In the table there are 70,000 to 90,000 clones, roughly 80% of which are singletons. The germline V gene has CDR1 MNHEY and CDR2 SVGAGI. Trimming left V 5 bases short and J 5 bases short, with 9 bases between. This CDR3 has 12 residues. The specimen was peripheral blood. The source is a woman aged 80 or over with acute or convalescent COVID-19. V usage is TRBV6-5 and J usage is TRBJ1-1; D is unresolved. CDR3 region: CASSLGRTEAFF. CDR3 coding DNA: TGTGCCAGCAGTCTAGGAAGGACTGAAGCTTTCTTT.